A selection of T cell receptor beta chains follows, all from one sample in a study of shared clonotypes between healthy human individuals. Sequenced by immunoSEQ multiplex PCR; TCRdb stores in-frame clones only, minus some. The table records about a million clones, roughly 80% of them present only once. Sequenced input: memory CD4+ T cells from PBMCs. All receptors derive from a man younger than 35 in good health. Some clones in this sample may be carry-over from other donors' samples. The conserved cysteine and the conserved F or W are not part of the CDR3 here. The D gene is left open where the match is weak. Clone size appears in some rows only: once, few, many, or a class for an expanded clone.

V,D,J,size,CDR3
TRBV7-2,NA,TRBJ2-1,NA,ASSLSQTSYNEQF
TRBV18,TRBD1,TRBJ1-3,few,ASSPRDSSGNTIY
TRBV7-2,NA,TRBJ2-7,NA,ASSFRISQEAEQY
TRBV5-1,TRBD2,TRBJ2-7,NA,ASSLALAGEGEQY
TRBV7-8,NA,TRBJ2-1,few,ASSLARLSNEQF
TRBV2,NA,TRBJ2-6,once,ASAALSGANVLT
TRBV18,TRBD1,TRBJ1-1,NA,ASSAPGGAPF
TRBV6-6,NA,TRBJ1-3,NA,ASRLGSQGSGNTIY
TRBV5-1,NA,TRBJ2-2,NA,ASSLQGNTGELF
TRBV5-1,NA,TRBJ2-6,NA,ASSFTGNTGANVLT
TRBV14,NA,TRBJ1-1,NA,AGSQVAQRNTEAF
TRBV6-6,TRBD1,TRBJ1-3,NA,ASSPGQGINTIY
TRBV28,NA,TRBJ1-4,NA,ASSFWGNEKLF
TRBV6-1,NA,TRBJ2-2,NA,ASRQSNTGELF
TRBV6-5,TRBD2,TRBJ2-7,NA,ASTIRGGTLREQY
TRBV2,TRBD1,TRBJ2-2,NA,ASKGTVGPGELF
TRBV4-2,TRBD1,TRBJ1-1,NA,ASSQDRQNTEAF
TRBV28,NA,TRBJ2-7,NA,ASSFWGQGSYEQY
TRBV2,TRBD2,TRBJ2-7,once,ASSRTSGAAYEQY
TRBV5-1,TRBD1,TRBJ2-3,NA,ASSYRDRGTDTQY
TRBV18,NA,TRBJ2-5,once,ASSPIGSDSGWEQY
TRBV27,NA,TRBJ2-2,many,ASGGLPTKLF